Below, 23 T cell receptor beta chains from the same sample are listed, as sequenced in a study of blood T cells in healthy people across ages. The second PCR ran roughly 6 to 11 cycles with a sample-barcoded 5' primer and J-beta primers. TCRdb re-derived calls from the 5' RACE reads in MiXCR, one entry per CDR3 protein. Of 1.5 million to 2 million distinct CDR3 sequences in the sample, around 36% are singletons; the top ten hold 11%. The specimen sequenced was blood. These receptors all come from a woman aged 25 to 39 in good health.

This chain connects TRBV4-2 to TRBJ1-2; D gene uncertain. Trimming cost V 3 bases and J 4 bases, with 12 bases left between them. This CDR3 contains 14 residues. From germline, CDR1 is LGHNA and CDR2 YNFKEQ. The CDR3 DNA follows: TGTGCCAGCAGCCACCCAACAAGACCCTATGGCTACACCTTC. Amino acids: CASSHPTRPYGYTF.

The chain couples TRBV20-1 to TRBJ2-7, with 9 bases aligning to TRBD1. The DNA end is a closer match to TRBJ2-5, so the J assignment may be wrong. From germline, CDR1 is DFQATT and CDR2 SNEGSKA (reference sequence). The CDR3 consists of 16 residues. This CDR3 reads CSARDGEQGAFETQYF. The CDR3, as DNA: TGCAGTGCTAGAGATGGGGAACAGGGGGCATTCGAGACCCAGTACTTC.

The chain is built from TRBV2 and TRBJ2-1; no clear D gene. This CDR3 has 13 residues. The germline V gene has CDR1 SNHLY and CDR2 FYNNEI. Trimming took off 4 bases at V and 4 bases at J, with 8 bases between the two ends. The CDR3 region is CASSAAKYNEQFF. The DNA of the CDR3 is TGTGCCAGCAGTGCGGCAAAATACAATGAGCAGTTCTTC.

V usage is TRBV5-4 and J usage is TRBJ2-7, with 14 bases that match TRBD2. Trimming cost V 3 bases and J 2 bases; bases outside gene matches: 7. Germline lookup yields CDR1 SGHNT and CDR2 YYREEE (reference sequence). The CDR3 runs to 17 residues. CDR3 amino acids: CASSSGLAGERAYEQYF. The DNA of the CDR3 is TGTGCCAGCAGCTCGGGACTAGCGGGAGAAAGGGCCTACGAGCAGTACTTC.

CDR3 sequence reads: CSARGEVGIETQYF. For the CDR3, the DNA is TGCAGTGCTAGAGGGGAGGTCGGTATAGAGACCCAGTACTTC. V and J are TRBV20-1 and TRBJ2-5, with a weak D call TRBD2 (6 bases). V was clipped by 1 base and J by 4 bases, with 13 bases between them. The CDR3 spans 14 residues. CDR1 is DFQATT and CDR2 is SNEGSKA in the germline V gene (reference sequence).

The rearrangement uses TRBV20-1 and TRBJ2-3; D uncertain. The V gene lost 1 base and the J gene lost 4 bases, with 12 bases spanning the gap. Germline V gene sequence: CDR1 DFQATT, CDR2 SNEGSKA (reference sequence). The CDR3 contains 14 residues. The CDR3 here is CSARVSLRADTQYF. Here the CDR3 DNA reads TGCAGTGCTAGAGTCTCCCTGCGAGCAGATACGCAGTATTTT.

There are a few counts of this clonotype. The chain carries TRBV20-1 and TRBJ2-1; D call uncertain. In germline, CDR1 is DFQATT, CDR2 SNEGSKA (reference sequence). CDR3 length: 13 residues. The germline V and J ends were trimmed by 3 bases and 3 bases, with 9 bases remaining between them. This CDR3 is CSASTGYYNEQFF. In nucleotides, the CDR3 is TGCAGTGCTAGTACCGGATACTACAATGAGCAGTTCTTC.

The chain couples TRBV29-1 to TRBJ1-1, with TRBD1 matching over 9 bases. From germline, CDR1 is SQVTM and CDR2 ANQGSEA. The V segment lost 7 bases and the J segment 0 bases; nucleotides outside the gene matches: 9. There are 15 residues in the CDR3. CDR3: CSAVGQGKMNTEAFF. The CDR3 DNA follows: TGCAGCGCCGTGGGACAGGGAAAAATGAACACTGAAGCTTTCTTT.

The chain joins TRBV7-9 to TRBJ2-3, with D maybe TRBD1 (7 bases). The CDR3 length is 14 residues. Germline CDR1 SEHNR, CDR2 FQNEAQ (reference sequence). V shed 5 bases and J shed 2 bases, with 11 bases lying between them. Here the CDR3 reads CASSTGEVTDTQYF. CDR3 sequence (DNA): TGTGCCAGCAGCACAGGGGAGGTCACAGATACGCAGTATTTT.

The V gene is TRBV3-1, the J gene TRBJ2-1; 13 bases agree with TRBD2. With 6 bases clipped from V and 4 bases from J, the junction kept 9 bases outside the gene matches. The CDR3 contains 17 residues. Germline CDR1 is LGHDT and CDR2 is YNNKEL (reference sequence). The CDR3 DNA follows: TGTGCCAGCAGATATGGACTAGCGGGGGCCGCTTACAATGAGCAGTTCTTC. It codes for CASRYGLAGAAYNEQFF.

V usage is TRBV7-9 and J usage is TRBJ2-7; 12 nucleotides line up with TRBD2. Germline lookup yields CDR1 SEHNR and CDR2 FQNEAQ (reference sequence). V lost 4 bases, J lost 6 bases, and 10 bases stayed unmatched. This CDR3 contains 16 residues. CDR3 region: CASSSSGGTSGLEQYF. The CDR3 nucleotides read TGTGCCAGCAGCTCCTCCGGTGGGACTAGCGGGCTCGAGCAGTACTTC.

In this sample, this clonotype turned up a few times. The V call is TRBV20-1, the J call TRBJ2-4; 9 bases align to TRBD1. Germline V CDR1 and CDR2: DFQATT, SNEGSKA (reference sequence). This CDR3 region has 15 residues. The J segment lost 7 bases and the V segment lost 0 bases, leaving 7 bases of the junction unmatched. CDR3 DNA: TGCAGTGCTAGAGATACAGGGGGCCATCCTAACATTCAGTACTTC. Translated, it gives CSARDTGGHPNIQYF.

The sample holds a few counts of this clonotype. This chain joins TRBV7-9 and TRBJ2-1, with TRBD1 as a possible D gene (6 bases). Trimming removed 2 bases from V and 4 bases from J, with 12 bases in between. Germline CDR1 SEHNR, CDR2 FQNEAQ (reference sequence). This CDR3 has 15 residues. CDR3 residues: CASSLYQGPYNEQFF. The CDR3 DNA is TGTGCCAGCAGCTTATATCAGGGGCCATACAATGAGCAGTTCTTC.

The table lists this clonotype with a few counts. The rearrangement joins TRBV6-2 or TRBV6-3 to TRBJ2-5; no reliable D call. This CDR3 region has 14 residues. Germline CDR1 reads MNHEY; CDR2 reads SVGEGT. V was trimmed by 3 bases and J by 3 bases, leaving 11 bases between them. The chain's CDR3 is CASSYGDLKETQYF. CDR3 sequence (DNA): TGTGCCAGCAGTTATGGAGACCTTAAAGAGACCCAGTACTTC.

This clonotype is a singleton in its sample. Germline and junction disagree at one end, which may indicate a read error. The gene calls are TRBV9 and TRBJ2-1; D is undetermined. This CDR3 comprises 15 residues. Germline CDR1 reads SGDLS; CDR2 reads YYNGEE. The CDR3 reads CAGSVGITAYNEQFF. CDR3 sequence (DNA): TGTGCCGGCAGCGTAGGTATCACGGCCTACAATGAGCAGTTCTTC.

This clonotype was counted a few times. The chain carries TRBV7-3 and TRBJ2-7, with D uncertain. Germline V gene sequence: CDR1 SGHTA, CDR2 FQGTGA. The V end was cut by 4 bases, the J end by 3 bases, with 25 bases between. CDR3 size: 18 residues. The CDR3 loop is CASSSIGPPETRDYEQYF. The CDR3 region has the DNA TGTGCCAGCAGCTCCATAGGGCCTCCAGAGACCAGAGACTACGAGCAGTACTTC.

This clonotype was seen more than once but under ten times. This chain connects TRBV27 to TRBJ2-1; either TRBD1 or TRBD2 may fit D (5 bases each). The germline gives CDR1 MNHEY, CDR2 SMNVEV (reference sequence). CDR3 length equals 17 residues. Trimming shortened V by 2 bases and J by 7 bases, and 21 bases separated the two germline ends. This chain's CDR3 is CASSLEGTGMGRNEQFF. CDR3 coding DNA: TGTGCCAGCAGTTTAGAGGGGACGGGAATGGGTAGGAATGAGCAGTTCTTC.

The V gene is TRBV18, the J gene TRBJ1-1; D is undetermined. Germline-derived CDR1 and CDR2 are KGHSH and LQKENI. V lost 4 bases and J 0 bases, leaving 15 bases between the germline ends. The CDR3 has 16 amino acids. CDR3 in DNA: TGTGCCAGCTCACACGGGATAGTAGAAGTGAACACTGAAGCTTTCTTT. The encoded protein is CASSHGIVEVNTEAFF.

The chain is built from TRBV12-3 or TRBV12-4 and TRBJ2-1, with D maybe TRBD2 (5 bases). This CDR3 region has 14 residues. Trimming took off 5 bases at V and 3 bases at J, with 11 bases between the two ends. CDR3 DNA sequence: TGTGCCAGCAGTCCAGGACTTATCTACAATGAGCAGTTCTTC. This codes for CASSPGLIYNEQFF.

V gene TRBV18 combines with J gene TRBJ2-5; 7 bases align to TRBD1. From germline, CDR1 is KGHSH and CDR2 LQKENI. Trimming took 4 bases from V and 6 from J; bases not matched to a gene: 8. This CDR3 is 14 amino acids long. CDR3 sequence: CASSQEDREKTQYF. The CDR3 DNA reads TGTGCCAGCTCACAAGAAGACAGGGAGAAGACCCAGTACTTC.

This clonotype was counted between two and nine times. The rearrangement joins TRBV20-1 to TRBJ2-7; unclear D gene. Per germline, CDR1 DFQATT and CDR2 SNEGSKA (reference sequence). Trimming left V 1 base short and J 5 bases short, with 12 bases between. This CDR3 comprises 13 residues. The DNA of the CDR3 is TGCAGTGCTAGAGGGCTAGGGCGCGACGAGCAGTACTTC. This translates into CSARGLGRDEQYF.

This sequence joins TRBV9 and TRBJ2-3; 11 positions agree with TRBD2. CDR1 SGDLS and CDR2 YYNGEE come from the germline V gene. This CDR3 contains 19 residues. Germline trimming cut 4 bases from V and 1 base from J; bases unmatched to any gene: 14. Here the CDR3 reads CASSSPRTGTSGRTDTQYF. DNA for the CDR3: TGTGCCAGCAGCTCCCCACGTACCGGGACTAGCGGTCGCACAGATACGCAGTATTTT.

The V gene is TRBV4-2, the J gene TRBJ2-1, with 9 bases identical to TRBD2. Germline values: CDR1 LGHNA, CDR2 YNFKEQ. This CDR3 has 17 residues. Germline trimming cut 4 bases from V and 3 bases from J; bases unmatched to any gene: 10. Here the CDR3 DNA reads TGTGCCAGCAGCCCGGGACTAGCTCTCCTCATCTACAATGAGCAGTTCTTC. Protein: CASSPGLALLIYNEQFF.